These 11 T cell receptor beta chains share one sample of origin, sequenced in a study of cytomegalovirus exposure and HLA in healthy donors. PCR involved 60 Vbeta and 13 Jbeta primers. Data came from immunoSEQ multiplex PCR; TCRdb stores just in-frame clones and leaves some out. This table holds approximately 100,000 clones, around 70% found once. Specimen: PBMCs. Source of these receptors: a female donor in good health and CMV-seronegative.

The gene calls are TRBV18 and TRBJ2-7; tentatively, D is TRBD2 (5 bases). This CDR3 region has 13 residues. Trimming took 5 bases from V and 2 from J, leaving 10 bases between them. Germline assignment: CDR1 KGHSH and CDR2 LQKENI. CDR3 region: CASSTDSAYEQYF. The CDR3 region has the DNA TGTGCCAGCTCAACGGACTCAGCCTACGAGCAGTACTTC.

CDR3: CASNLDSNSPLHF. The CDR3 region has the DNA TGTGCCAGCAACCTGGACAGCAATTCACCCCTCCACTTT. V is TRBV6-5 and J is TRBJ1-6; TRBD1 might be the D (6 bases). The CDR3 runs to 13 residues. The V gene lost 7 bases and the J gene lost 7 bases, with 11 bases spanning the gap. Germline values: CDR1 MNHEY, CDR2 SVGAGI.

This clone was detected only a few times. This chain links TRBV30 with TRBJ1-2; D is unclear. This CDR3 spans 12 amino acids. Per germline, CDR1 GTSNPN and CDR2 SVGIG (reference sequence). V dropped 2 bases and J dropped 2 bases, with 6 bases sitting between them. The CDR3 bases are TGTGCCTGGAGTAGAGGGAACTATGGCTACACCTTC. This translates into CAWSRGNYGYTF.

The chain carries TRBV14 and TRBJ1-1, with TRBD1 matching 8 bases. Germline V gives CDR1 SGHDN, CDR2 FVKESK. The J segment lost 5 bases and the V segment lost 3 bases, leaving 5 bases of the junction unmatched. The CDR3 is 14 amino acids. The CDR3 DNA reads as TGTGCCAGCAGCCAGATCAGGGACAGGACTGAAGCTTTCTTT. Residues: CASSQIRDRTEAFF.

This chain uses TRBV30 with TRBJ2-1; 9 nucleotides align to TRBD2. CDR3 length equals 14 residues. CDR1 and CDR2 from the germline V gene are GTSNPN and SVGIG (reference sequence). V dropped 2 bases and J dropped 5; count of bases not matched to a gene: 4. The CDR3 sequence: CAWSFGGRDNEQFF. CDR3 nucleotide sequence: TGTGCCTGGAGTTTCGGCGGGAGGGACAATGAGCAGTTCTTC.

The V gene is TRBV4-1, the J gene TRBJ2-7; TRBD1 agrees at 9 bases. The germline CDR1 and CDR2 sequences are MGHRA and YSYEKL. Unmatched junction bases numbered 5, after V lost 1 base and J lost 4 bases. CDR3 length equals 15 residues. The CDR3 is CASSQVRQGEYEQYF. CDR3 nucleotide sequence: TGCGCCAGCAGCCAAGTGCGACAGGGGGAGTACGAGCAGTACTTC.

The V and J genes are TRBV6-5 and TRBJ2-7; possible D gene TRBD2, 6 bases. Per the germline V gene, CDR1 is MNHEY and CDR2 is SVGAGI. V lost 8 bases and J lost 5, with 22 bases in between. The CDR3 sequence is 15 residues long. The CDR3 protein is CASGEVAGRANEQYF. CDR3 nucleotides: TGTGCCAGCGGGGAGGTGGCAGGGAGAGCCAACGAGCAGTACTTC.

This chain uses TRBV6-5 with TRBJ1-4; the D is unclear. V was clipped by 6 bases and J by 10 bases, with 18 bases between them. From germline, CDR1 is MNHEY and CDR2 SVGAGI. CDR3 length: 14 residues. The CDR3 coding sequence is TGTGCCAGCAGCCCTGAACGGTCGAGAGGAAAACTGTTTTTT. Its translation is CASSPERSRGKLFF.

This chain uses TRBV2 with TRBJ2-7; 7 bases fit TRBD2. Germline V gene sequence: CDR1 SNHLY, CDR2 FYNNEI. CDR3 size: 16 residues. V shed 5 bases and J 4 bases; nucleotides not matched to a gene: 14. The CDR3, as DNA: TGTGCCAGCAGTACCCCTTTCCTAGCGGACATTTACGAGCAGTACTTC. Encoded protein: CASSTPFLADIYEQYF.

The rearrangement links TRBV28 to TRBJ2-2; TRBD1 might be the D (5 bases). Per germline, CDR1 MDHEN and CDR2 SYDVKM. The CDR3 contains 14 residues. The V and J ends lost 8 bases and 7 bases respectively, with 17 bases between them. CDR3 in amino acids: CASLRGDRIGELFF. The CDR3 coding sequence is TGTGCCAGCTTAAGGGGTGATCGGATCGGGGAGCTGTTTTTT. Together with reference TRBV28 and TRBJ2-2, the CDR3 gives the full variable domain: DVKVTQSSRYLVKRTGEKVFLECVQDMDHENMFWYRQDPGLGLRLIYFSYDVKMKEKGDIPEGYSVSREKKERFSLILESASTNQTSMYLCASLRGDRIGELFFGEGSRLTVL.

The J gene is TRBJ1-4, the V gene TRBV9; D possibly corresponds to TRBD1 (5 bases). Germline loops: CDR1 SGDLS, CDR2 YYNGEE. The CDR3 sequence is 15 residues long. V was shortened by 0 bases and J by 3 bases, with 9 bases between the two germline ends. The CDR3 bases are TGTGCCAGCAGCGTAGCCCGGGACTCTAATGAAAAACTGTTTTTT. Residues: CASSVARDSNEKLFF.